Here is one T cell receptor (beta chain) with its context. Germline values: CDR1 LGHNA, CDR2 YSLEER. Trimming took 1 base from V and 4 from J, leaving 13 bases between them. This CDR3 contains 15 residues. Assay: immunoSEQ multiplex PCR; the TCRdb copy retains only in-frame clones and omits some. The table includes fewer than 350,000 clones, approximately 81% detected once. The source of the sample is a study of blood T cell repertoires in COVID-19. The sequence derives from a woman aged 60 to 75 with active or convalescent COVID-19. The specimen was peripheral blood. The chain carries TRBV4-3 and TRBJ1-2; D possibly corresponds to TRBD1 (6 bases). As DNA, the CDR3 is TGCGCCAGCAGCCAAGCGGCGGGGGGCCTCTATGGCTACACCTTC. It is translated as CASSQAAGGLYGYTF.